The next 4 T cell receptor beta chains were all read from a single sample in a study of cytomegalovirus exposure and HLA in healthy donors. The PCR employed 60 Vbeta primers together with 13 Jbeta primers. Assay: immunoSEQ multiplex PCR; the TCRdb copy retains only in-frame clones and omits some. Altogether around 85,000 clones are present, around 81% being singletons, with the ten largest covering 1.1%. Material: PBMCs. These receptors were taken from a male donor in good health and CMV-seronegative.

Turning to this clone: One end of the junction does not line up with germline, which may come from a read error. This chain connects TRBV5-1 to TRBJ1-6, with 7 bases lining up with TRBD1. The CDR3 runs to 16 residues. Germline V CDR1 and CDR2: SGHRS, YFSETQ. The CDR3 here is CASSSPEQGQNSPLNF. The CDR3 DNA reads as TGCGCCAGCAGCTCCCCTGAACAGGGGCAAAATTCACCCCTCAACTTT.

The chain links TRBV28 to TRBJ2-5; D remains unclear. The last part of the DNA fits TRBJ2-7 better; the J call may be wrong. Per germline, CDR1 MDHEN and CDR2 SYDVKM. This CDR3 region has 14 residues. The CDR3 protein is CASSLGRLGYEQYF. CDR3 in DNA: TGTGCCAGCAGCTTGGGCCGCCTGGGCTACGAGCAGTACTTC.

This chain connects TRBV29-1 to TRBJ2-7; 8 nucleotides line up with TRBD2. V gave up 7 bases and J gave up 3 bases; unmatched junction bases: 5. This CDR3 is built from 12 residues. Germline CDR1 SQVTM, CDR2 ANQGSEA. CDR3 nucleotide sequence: TGCAGCGGCCGGGGGGGGGACTACGAGCAGTACTTC. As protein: CSGRGGDYEQYF.

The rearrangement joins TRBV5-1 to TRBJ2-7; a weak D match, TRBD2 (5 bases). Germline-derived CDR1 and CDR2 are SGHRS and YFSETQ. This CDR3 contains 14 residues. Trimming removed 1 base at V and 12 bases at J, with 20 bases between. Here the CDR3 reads CASSLTSGGGQGYF. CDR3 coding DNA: TGCGCCAGCAGCTTGACGTCAGGAGGAGGTCAAGGGTACTTC.